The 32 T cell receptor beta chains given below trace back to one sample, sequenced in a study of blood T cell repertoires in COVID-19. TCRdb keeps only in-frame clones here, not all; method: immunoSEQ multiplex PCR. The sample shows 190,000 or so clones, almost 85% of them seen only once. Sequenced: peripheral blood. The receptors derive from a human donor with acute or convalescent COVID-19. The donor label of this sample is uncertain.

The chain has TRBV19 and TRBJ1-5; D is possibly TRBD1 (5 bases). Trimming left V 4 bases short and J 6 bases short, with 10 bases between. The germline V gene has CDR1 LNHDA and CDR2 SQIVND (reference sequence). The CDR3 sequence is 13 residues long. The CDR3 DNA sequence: TGTGCCAGTAGTACCAACACAGGTCAGCCCCAGCATTTT. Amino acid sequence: CASSTNTGQPQHF. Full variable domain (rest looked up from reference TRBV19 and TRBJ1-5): DGGITQSPKYLFRKEGQNVTLSCEQNLNHDAMYWYRQDPGQGLRLIYYSQIVNDFQKGDIAEGYSVSREKKESFPLTVTSAQKNPTAFYLCASSTNTGQPQHFGDGTRLSIL.

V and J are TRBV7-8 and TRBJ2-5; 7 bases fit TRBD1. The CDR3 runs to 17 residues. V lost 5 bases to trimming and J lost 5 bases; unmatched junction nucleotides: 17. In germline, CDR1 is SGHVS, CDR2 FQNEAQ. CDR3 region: CASSPKNRDPDRETQYF. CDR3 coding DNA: TGTGCCAGCAGCCCGAAAAACAGGGACCCGGACAGGGAGACCCAGTACTTC.

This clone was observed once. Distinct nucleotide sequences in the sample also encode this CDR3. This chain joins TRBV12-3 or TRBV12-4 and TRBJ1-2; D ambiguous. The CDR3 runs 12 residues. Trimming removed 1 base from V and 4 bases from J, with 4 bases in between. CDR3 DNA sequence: TGTGCCAGCAGTTTAGACAGCTATGGCTACACCTTC. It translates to CASSLDSYGYTF.

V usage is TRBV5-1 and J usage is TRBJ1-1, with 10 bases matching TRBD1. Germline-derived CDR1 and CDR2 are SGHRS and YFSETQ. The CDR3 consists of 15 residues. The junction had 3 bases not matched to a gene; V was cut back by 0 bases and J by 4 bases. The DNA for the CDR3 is TGCGCCAGCAGCTTGGGACAGGGGGCTGTCACTGAAGCTTTCTTT. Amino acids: CASSLGQGAVTEAFF.

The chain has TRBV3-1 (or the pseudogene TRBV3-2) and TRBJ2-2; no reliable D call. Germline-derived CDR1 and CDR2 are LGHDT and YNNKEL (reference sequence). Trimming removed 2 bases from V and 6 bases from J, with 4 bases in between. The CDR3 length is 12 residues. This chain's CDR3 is CASSQSAGELFF. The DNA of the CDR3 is TGTGCCAGCAGCCAATCCGCCGGGGAGCTGTTTTTT.

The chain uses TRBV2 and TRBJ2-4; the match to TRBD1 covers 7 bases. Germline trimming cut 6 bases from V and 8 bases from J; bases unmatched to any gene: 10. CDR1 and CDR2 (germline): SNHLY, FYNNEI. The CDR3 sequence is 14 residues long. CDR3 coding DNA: TGTGCCAGCAGGGCCGACAGGGCCAGAGACATTCAGTACTTC. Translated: CASRADRARDIQYF.

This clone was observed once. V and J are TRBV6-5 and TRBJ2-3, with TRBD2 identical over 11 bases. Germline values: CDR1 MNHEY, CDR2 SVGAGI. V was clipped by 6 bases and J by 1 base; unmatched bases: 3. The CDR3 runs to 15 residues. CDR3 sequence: CASRSGLAGTDTQYF. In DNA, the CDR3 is TGTGCCAGCAGGTCGGGACTAGCGGGCACAGATACGCAGTATTTT.

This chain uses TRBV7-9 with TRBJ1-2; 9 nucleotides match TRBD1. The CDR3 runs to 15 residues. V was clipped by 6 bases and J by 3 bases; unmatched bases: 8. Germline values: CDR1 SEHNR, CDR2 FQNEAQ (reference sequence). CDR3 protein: CASRRTGGADYGYTF. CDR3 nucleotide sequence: TGTGCCAGCAGAAGAACAGGGGGCGCGGACTATGGCTACACCTTC.

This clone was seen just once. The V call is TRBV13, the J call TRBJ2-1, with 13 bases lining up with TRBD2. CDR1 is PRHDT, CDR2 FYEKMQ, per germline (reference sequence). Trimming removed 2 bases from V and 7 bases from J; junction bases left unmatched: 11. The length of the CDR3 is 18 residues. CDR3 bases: TGTGCCAGCAGCTTAACGGGCCTACTAGCGGGAGGGAGTAATGAGCAGTTCTTC. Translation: CASSLTGLLAGGSNEQFF. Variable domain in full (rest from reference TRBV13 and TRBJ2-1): AAGVIQSPRHLIKEKRETATLKCYPIPRHDTVYWYQQGPGQDPQFLISFYEKMQSDKGSIPDRFSAQQFSDYHSELNMSSLELGDSALYFCASSLTGLLAGGSNEQFFGPGTRLTVL.

The CDR3 spells CSAFHDRISEAFF. The CDR3 DNA sequence: TGCAGCGCCTTCCACGACAGAATCTCTGAAGCTTTCTTT. V usage is TRBV29-1 and J usage is TRBJ1-1; perhaps TRBD1 as D (5 bases). Looked up from germline, CDR1 is SQVTM and CDR2 is ANQGSEA. V lost 7 bases and J lost 6, with 18 bases in between. This CDR3 has 13 residues. The full variable domain, completed using reference TRBV29-1 and TRBJ1-1, is SAVISQKPSRDICQRGTSLTIQCQVDSQVTMMFWYRQQPGQSLTLIATANQGSEATYESGFVIDKFPISRPNLTFSTLTVSNMSPEDSSIYLCSAFHDRISEAFFGQGTRLTVV.

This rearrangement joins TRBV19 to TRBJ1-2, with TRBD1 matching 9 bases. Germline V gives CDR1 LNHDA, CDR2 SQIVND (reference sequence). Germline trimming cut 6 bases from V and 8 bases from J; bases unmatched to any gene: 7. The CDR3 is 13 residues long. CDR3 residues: CASRRTGDSGYTF. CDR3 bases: TGTGCCAGTAGGAGGACAGGGGACAGCGGCTACACCTTC.

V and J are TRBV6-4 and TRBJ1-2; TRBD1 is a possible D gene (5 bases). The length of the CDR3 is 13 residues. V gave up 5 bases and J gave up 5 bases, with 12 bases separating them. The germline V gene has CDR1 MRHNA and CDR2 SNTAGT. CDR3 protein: CASSPGTGYGYTF. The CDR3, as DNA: TGTGCCAGCAGTCCCGGGACTGGGTATGGCTACACCTTC.

The CDR3 DNA follows: TGTGCCAGCAGTCAAACACAGGGCCTCTCTGGAAACACCATATATTTT. Encoded protein: CASSQTQGLSGNTIYF. The chain is built from TRBV2 and TRBJ1-3, with D possibly TRBD1 on 6 matching bases. Trimming took 5 bases from V and 0 from J, leaving 14 bases between them. The CDR3 runs to 16 residues. From germline, CDR1 is SNHLY and CDR2 FYNNEI. Variable domain in full (rest from reference TRBV2 and TRBJ1-3): EPEVTQTPSHQVTQMGQEVILRCVPISNHLYFYWYRQILGQKVEFLVSFYNNEISEKSEIFDDQFSVERPDGSNFTLKIRSTKLEDSAMYFCASSQTQGLSGNTIYFGEGSWLTVV.

CDR3 protein: CASSFSASTDTQYF. CDR3 DNA: TGTGCCAGCAGCTTTAGCGCTAGCACAGATACGCAGTATTTT. The genes are TRBV5-5 and TRBJ2-3; tentative D call: TRBD2 (5 bases). Germline CDR1 SGHKS, CDR2 YYEKEE (reference sequence). This CDR3 has 14 residues. Trimming shortened V by 2 bases and J by 0 bases, and 7 bases separated the two germline ends.

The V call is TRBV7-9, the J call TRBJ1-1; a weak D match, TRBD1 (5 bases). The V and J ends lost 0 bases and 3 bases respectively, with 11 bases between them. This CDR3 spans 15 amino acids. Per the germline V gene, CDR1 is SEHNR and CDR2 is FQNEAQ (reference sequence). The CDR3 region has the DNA TGTGCCAGCAGCTTAGCGGACCCCAGGGACACTGAAGCTTTCTTT. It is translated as CASSLADPRDTEAFF.

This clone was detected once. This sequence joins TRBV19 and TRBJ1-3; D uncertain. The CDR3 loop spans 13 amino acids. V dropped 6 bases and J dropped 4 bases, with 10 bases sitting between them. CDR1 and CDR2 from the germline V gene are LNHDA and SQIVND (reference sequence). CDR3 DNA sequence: TGTGCCAGTAGATCCCCAACAGGAAACACCATATATTTT. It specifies CASRSPTGNTIYF.

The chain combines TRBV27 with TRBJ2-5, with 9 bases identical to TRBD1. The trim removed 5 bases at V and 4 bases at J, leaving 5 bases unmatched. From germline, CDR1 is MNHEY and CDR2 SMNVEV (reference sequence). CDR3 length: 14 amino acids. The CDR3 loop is CASSPQGARETQYF. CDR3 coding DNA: TGTGCCAGCAGTCCACAGGGGGCGCGAGAGACCCAGTACTTC.

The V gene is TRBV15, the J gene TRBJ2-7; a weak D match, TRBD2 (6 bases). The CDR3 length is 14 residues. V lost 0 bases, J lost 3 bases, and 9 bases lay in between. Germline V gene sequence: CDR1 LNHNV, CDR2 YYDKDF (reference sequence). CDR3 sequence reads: CATSRDFGGYEQYF. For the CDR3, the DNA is TGTGCCACCAGCAGAGATTTCGGGGGCTACGAGCAGTACTTC.

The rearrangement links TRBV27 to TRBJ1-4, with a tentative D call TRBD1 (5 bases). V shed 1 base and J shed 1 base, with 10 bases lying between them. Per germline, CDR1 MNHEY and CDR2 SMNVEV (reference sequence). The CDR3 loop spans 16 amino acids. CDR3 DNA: TGTGCCAGCAGTTTATACTGGGGGGTAACTAATGAAAAACTGTTTTTT. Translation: CASSLYWGVTNEKLFF.

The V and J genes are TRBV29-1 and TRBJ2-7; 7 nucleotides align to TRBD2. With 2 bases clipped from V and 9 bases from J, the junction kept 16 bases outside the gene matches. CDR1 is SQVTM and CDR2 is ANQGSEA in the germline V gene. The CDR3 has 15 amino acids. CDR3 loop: CSVENRASGFLGQYF. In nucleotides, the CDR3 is TGCAGCGTTGAAAATCGGGCTAGCGGATTTTTGGGGCAGTACTTC.

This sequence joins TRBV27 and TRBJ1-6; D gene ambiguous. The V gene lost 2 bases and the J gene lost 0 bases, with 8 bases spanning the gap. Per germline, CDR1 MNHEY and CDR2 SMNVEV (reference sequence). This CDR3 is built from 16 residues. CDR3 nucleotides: TGTGCCAGCAGTTTAGAGGCCGGCTCCTATAATTCACCCCTCCACTTT. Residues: CASSLEAGSYNSPLHF.

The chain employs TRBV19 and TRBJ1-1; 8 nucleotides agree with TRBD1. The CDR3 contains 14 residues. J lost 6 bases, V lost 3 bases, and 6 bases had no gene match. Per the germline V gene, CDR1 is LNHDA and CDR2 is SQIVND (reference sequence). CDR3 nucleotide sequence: TGTGCCAGTAGTATTATTGACAGGGGTTCTGAAGCTTTCTTT. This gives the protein CASSIIDRGSEAFF.

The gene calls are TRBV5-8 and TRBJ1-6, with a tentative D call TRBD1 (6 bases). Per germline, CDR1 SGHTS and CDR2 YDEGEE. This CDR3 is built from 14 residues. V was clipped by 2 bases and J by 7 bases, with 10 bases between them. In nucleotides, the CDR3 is TGTGCCAGCAGCTTCGGACAGATCAATTCACCCCTCCACTTT. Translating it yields CASSFGQINSPLHF.

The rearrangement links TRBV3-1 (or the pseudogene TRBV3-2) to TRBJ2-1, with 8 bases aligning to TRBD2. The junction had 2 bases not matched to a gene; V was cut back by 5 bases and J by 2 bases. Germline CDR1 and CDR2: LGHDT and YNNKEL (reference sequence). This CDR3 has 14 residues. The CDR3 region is CASSSGLAYNEQFF. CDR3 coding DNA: TGTGCCAGCAGCTCGGGACTAGCCTACAATGAGCAGTTCTTC.

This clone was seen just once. Here the CDR3 reads CASSVEQGDVGELFF. DNA for the CDR3: TGTGCCAGCAGTGTTGAGCAGGGTGACGTCGGGGAGCTGTTTTTT. The chain couples TRBV6-4 to TRBJ2-2; possible D gene TRBD1, 5 bases. There are 15 residues in the CDR3. The V gene's germline CDR1 is MRHNA and CDR2 SNTAGT. The V end was cut by 4 bases, the J end by 7 bases, with 16 bases between.

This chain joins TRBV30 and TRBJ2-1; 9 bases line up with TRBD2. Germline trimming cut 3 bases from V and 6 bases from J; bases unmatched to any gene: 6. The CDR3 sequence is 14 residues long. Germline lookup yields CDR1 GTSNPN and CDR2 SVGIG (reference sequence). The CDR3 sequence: CAWRSSGRGNEQFF. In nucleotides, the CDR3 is TGTGCCTGGAGGAGTAGCGGGAGAGGCAATGAGCAGTTCTTC.

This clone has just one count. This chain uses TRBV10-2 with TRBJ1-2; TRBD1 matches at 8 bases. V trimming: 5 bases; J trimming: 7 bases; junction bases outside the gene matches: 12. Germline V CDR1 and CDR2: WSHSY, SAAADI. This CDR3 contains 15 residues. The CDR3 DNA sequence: TGCGCCAGCAGTTTAGGACAGGGCACCTCAATTGGCTACACCTTC. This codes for CASSLGQGTSIGYTF.

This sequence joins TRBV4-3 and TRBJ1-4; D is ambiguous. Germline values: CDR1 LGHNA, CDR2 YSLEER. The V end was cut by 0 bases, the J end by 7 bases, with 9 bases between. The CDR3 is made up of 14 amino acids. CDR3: CASSQDTGVEKLFF. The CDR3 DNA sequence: TGCGCCAGCAGCCAAGATACGGGAGTTGAAAAACTGTTTTTT.

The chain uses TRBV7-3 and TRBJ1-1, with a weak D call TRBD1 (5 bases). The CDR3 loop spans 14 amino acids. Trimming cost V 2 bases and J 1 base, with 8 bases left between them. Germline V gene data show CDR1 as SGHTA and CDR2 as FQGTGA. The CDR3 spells CASSLGQGNTEAFF. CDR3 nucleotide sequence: TGTGCCAGCAGCTTAGGGCAGGGGAACACTGAAGCTTTCTTT.

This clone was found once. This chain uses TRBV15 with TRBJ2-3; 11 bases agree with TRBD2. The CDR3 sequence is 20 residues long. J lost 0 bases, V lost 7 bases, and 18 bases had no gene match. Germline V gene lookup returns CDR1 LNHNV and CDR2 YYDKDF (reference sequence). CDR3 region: CATKAETGTSGFFSTDTQYF. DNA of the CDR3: TGTGCCACCAAGGCTGAGACCGGGACTAGCGGATTTTTTAGCACAGATACGCAGTATTTT.

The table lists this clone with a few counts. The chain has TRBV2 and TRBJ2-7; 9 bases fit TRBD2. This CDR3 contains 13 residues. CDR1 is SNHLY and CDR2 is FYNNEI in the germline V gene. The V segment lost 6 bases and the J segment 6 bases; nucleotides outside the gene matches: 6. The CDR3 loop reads CASRVTSGPEQYF. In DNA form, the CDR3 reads TGTGCCAGCAGGGTGACTAGCGGTCCCGAGCAGTACTTC.

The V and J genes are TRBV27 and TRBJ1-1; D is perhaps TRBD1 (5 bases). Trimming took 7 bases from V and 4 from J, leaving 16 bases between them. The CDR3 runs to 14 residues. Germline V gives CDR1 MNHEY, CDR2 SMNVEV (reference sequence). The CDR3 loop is CASNRGAPSTEAFF. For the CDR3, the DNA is TGTGCCAGCAATCGCGGGGCCCCAAGCACTGAAGCTTTCTTT.